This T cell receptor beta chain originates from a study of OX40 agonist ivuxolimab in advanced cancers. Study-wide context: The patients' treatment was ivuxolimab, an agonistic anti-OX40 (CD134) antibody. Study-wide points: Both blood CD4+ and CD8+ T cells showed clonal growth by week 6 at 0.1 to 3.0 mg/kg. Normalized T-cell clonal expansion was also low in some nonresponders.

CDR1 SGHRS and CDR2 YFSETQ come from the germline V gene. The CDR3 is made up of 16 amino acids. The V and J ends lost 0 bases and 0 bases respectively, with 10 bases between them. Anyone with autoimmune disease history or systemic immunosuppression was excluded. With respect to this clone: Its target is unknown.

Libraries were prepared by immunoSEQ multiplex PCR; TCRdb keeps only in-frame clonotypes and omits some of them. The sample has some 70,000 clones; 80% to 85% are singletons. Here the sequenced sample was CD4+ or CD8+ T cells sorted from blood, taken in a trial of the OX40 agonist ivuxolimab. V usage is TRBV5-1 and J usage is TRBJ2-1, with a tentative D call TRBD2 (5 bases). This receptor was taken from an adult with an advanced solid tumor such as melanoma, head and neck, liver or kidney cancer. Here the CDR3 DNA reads TGCGCCAGCAGCTTGGTCGGCGGAGGCTCCTACAATGAGCAGTTCTTC. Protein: CASSLVGGGSYNEQFF.